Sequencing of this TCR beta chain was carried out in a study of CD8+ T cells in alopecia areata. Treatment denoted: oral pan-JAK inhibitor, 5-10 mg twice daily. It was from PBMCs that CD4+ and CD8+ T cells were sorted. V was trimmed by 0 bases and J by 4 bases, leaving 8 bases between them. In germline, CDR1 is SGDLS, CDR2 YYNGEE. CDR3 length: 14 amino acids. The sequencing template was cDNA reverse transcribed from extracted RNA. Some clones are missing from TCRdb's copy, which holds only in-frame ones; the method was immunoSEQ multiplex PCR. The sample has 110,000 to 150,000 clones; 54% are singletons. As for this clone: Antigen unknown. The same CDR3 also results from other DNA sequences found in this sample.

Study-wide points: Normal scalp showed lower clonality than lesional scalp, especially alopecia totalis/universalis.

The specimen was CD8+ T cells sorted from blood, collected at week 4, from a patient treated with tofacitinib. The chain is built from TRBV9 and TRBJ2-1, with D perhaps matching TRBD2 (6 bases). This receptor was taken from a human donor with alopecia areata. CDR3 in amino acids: CASSVGDSYNEQFF. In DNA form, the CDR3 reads TGTGCCAGCAGCGTAGGGGACTCTTACAATGAGCAGTTCTTC.